This T cell receptor beta chain was identified in a study of glioma-infiltrating T cells after dendritic cell vaccination. Study-level information: Samples are from glioblastoma patients in Phase I and II dendritic cell vaccine trials. Study-wide findings and caveats: Higher TCR clonality did not directly relate to longer survival.

A note on this clone: What it binds is not known.

Trimming removed 8 bases from V and 3 bases from J; junction bases left unmatched: 19. CDR1 and CDR2 from the germline V gene are LNHDA and SQIVND (reference sequence). The CDR3 contains 18 residues. Isocitrate dehydrogenase mutation was absent in all glioblastoma patients. Amplification used 60 V beta primers and 13 J beta primers. TCRdb keeps only in-frame clones here, not all; method: immunoSEQ multiplex PCR. The data contain 80,000 to 100,000 clones, 79% of them singletons. Sequencing used blood, obtained before dendritic cell vaccination. The chain employs TRBV19 and TRBJ1-5; 7 positions agree with TRBD1. The receptor was isolated from a human donor with glioblastoma. The DNA for the CDR3 is TGTGCCAGTTCCCTCGGAGGGGGCTCGACCAAAACCAATCAGCCCCAGCATTTT. It codes for CASSLGGGSTKTNQPQHF.